Shown below are 9 T cell receptor beta chains from a single sample sequenced in a study of early T cells in non-severe SARS-CoV-2 infection. TCRdb used MiXCR to reprocess the 5' RACE reads, holding one entry per CDR3 protein. The table lists under 85,000 distinct CDR3 sequences, approximately 10% of them singletons. This specimen was whole blood, taken at baseline. Every receptor here comes from an adult who was a healthcare worker with PCR-confirmed SARS-CoV-2 infection or an uninfected control (not recorded which).

The V gene is TRBV5-1, the J gene TRBJ1-1, with D hard to call. The CDR3 runs to 13 residues. V lost 1 base and J 4 bases, leaving 8 bases between the germline ends. Germline V gives CDR1 SGHRS, CDR2 YFSETQ. The CDR3 loop is CASSLSGATEAFF. The CDR3 DNA reads TGCGCCAGCAGCTTGTCGGGCGCCACTGAAGCTTTCTTT.

The V gene is TRBV12-3 or TRBV12-4, the J gene TRBJ2-7, with 10 bases identical to TRBD1. V lost 8 bases to trimming and J lost 3 bases; unmatched junction nucleotides: 4. The CDR3 is 13 residues long. This CDR3 reads CASGDRGFYEQYF. The CDR3 DNA sequence: TGTGCCAGCGGGGACAGGGGTTTCTACGAGCAGTACTTC.

This clonotype was seen ten or more times. This chain uses TRBV19 with TRBJ1-5; D remains ambiguous. V lost 5 bases and J 9 bases, leaving 11 bases between the germline ends. Germline V lookup: CDR1 LNHDA, CDR2 SQIVND (reference sequence). CDR3 size: 12 residues. The CDR3 DNA follows: TGTGCCAGTAGTTCAGGAGCGCGGCCCCAGCATTTT. Its translation is CASSSGARPQHF.

This clonotype was observed a handful of times. This chain joins TRBV9 and TRBJ2-2; D is possibly TRBD1 (5 bases). The V and J ends lost 0 bases and 5 bases respectively, with 5 bases between them. The CDR3 runs 13 residues. Germline V gene lookup returns CDR1 SGDLS and CDR2 YYNGEE. The CDR3 DNA sequence: TGTGCCAGCAGCGTAGAGGGGACCGGGGAGCTGTTTTTT. Protein product: CASSVEGTGELFF.

V is TRBV7-9 and J is TRBJ2-1; D is perhaps TRBD2 (5 bases). Trimming shortened V by 1 base and J by 7 bases, and 5 bases separated the two germline ends. Germline V CDR1 and CDR2: SEHNR, FQNEAQ (reference sequence). This CDR3 spans 12 amino acids. The DNA of the CDR3 is TGTGCCAGCAGCTTAGGGACTAATGAGCAGTTCTTC. Protein: CASSLGTNEQFF. Full variable domain (outside the CDR3, taken from reference TRBV7-9 and TRBJ2-1): DTGVSQNPRHKITKRGQNVTFRCDPISEHNRLYWYRQTLGQGPEFLTYFQNEAQLEKSRLLSDRFSAERPKGSFSTLEIQRTEQGDSAMYLCASSLGTNEQFFGPGTRLTVL.

This clonotype occurred a few times. V gene TRBV18 combines with J gene TRBJ1-5; 8 nucleotides line up with TRBD1. Per germline, CDR1 KGHSH and CDR2 LQKENI. The J segment lost 2 bases and the V segment lost 4 bases, leaving 7 bases of the junction unmatched. This CDR3 contains 16 residues. The CDR3 DNA is TGTGCCAGCTCACACTCAGGGGGCGGTGGCAATCAGCCCCAGCATTTT. Amino acids: CASSHSGGGGNQPQHF.

This clonotype has at least ten counts. CDR3 loop: CASSFHGPYEQYF. DNA of the CDR3: TGTGCCAGCAGCTTCCATGGTCCCTACGAGCAGTACTTC. The gene calls are TRBV7-9 and TRBJ2-7; D gene unclear. CDR1 is SEHNR and CDR2 is FQNEAQ in the germline V gene (reference sequence). V lost 3 bases to trimming and J lost 2 bases, with 8 bases between them. The CDR3 is 13 residues long. Full variable domain (missing parts from reference TRBV7-9 and TRBJ2-7): DTGVSQNPRHKITKRGQNVTFRCDPISEHNRLYWYRQTLGQGPEFLTYFQNEAQLEKSRLLSDRFSAERPKGSFSTLEIQRTEQGDSAMYLCASSFHGPYEQYFGPGTRLTVT.

The V gene is TRBV6-5, the J gene TRBJ2-5; perhaps TRBD2 as D (5 bases). V was clipped by 2 bases and J by 5 bases, with 9 bases between them. CDR1 and CDR2 (germline): MNHEY, SVGAGI. The CDR3 contains 13 residues. The CDR3 sequence is CASSYPGGETQYF. CDR3 bases: TGTGCCAGCAGTTACCCAGGCGGGGAGACCCAGTACTTC.

CDR3 nucleotides: TGTGCCAGCAGCCAAGATCGGGTAACTGAAGCTTTCTTT. It yields the protein CASSQDRVTEAFF. This chain uses TRBV14 with TRBJ1-1; D gene unclear. This CDR3 is 13 amino acids long. Deletions cut 0 bases from V and 5 bases from J, with 7 bases between. CDR1 and CDR2 from the germline V gene are SGHDN and FVKESK.